Sequencing of this T cell receptor (beta chain) was carried out in a study of beta chain features in type 1 diabetes. Study-level results: Within each of all four CD4+ subsets, Type 1 diabetes patients had TCRB CDR3s that were moderately but significantly shorter. Patients' naive, central memory and Treg TCRB repertoires seemed closer to one another than those of healthy donors. Insertions at VDJ junctions were less frequent in type 1 diabetes patients. These patients also deleted more nucleotides at the same junctions. The cDNA sequencing approach could over-represent high-TCR-expressing cells.

In this sample, this clone turned up a few times. Its target is not known. Every bit of the isolated RNA underwent reverse transcription, so sequencing read expressed TCRB transcripts. TCRdb keeps only in-frame clones here, not all; method: immunoSEQ multiplex PCR. This sample has roughly 730,000 clones, with 10% to 15% found just once. The ends lost 3 bases at V and 7 bases at J; junction bases unmatched: 7. The CDR3 length is 15 residues. CDR1 is MNHEY, CDR2 SMNVEV, per germline (reference sequence). Each of the CD4+ naive, central memory, regulatory and stem cell-like memory populations was sorted via CD45RO/CCR7/CD25/CD127/CD95/CD27.

Sequenced sample: naive CD4+ T cells from blood. The rearrangement links TRBV27 to TRBJ1-5; 9 nucleotides align to TRBD1. The TCR sequence derives from a man between 18 and 29 years old with type 1 diabetes. CDR3 coding DNA: TGTGCCAGCAGTTTGGTGGGACAGGGTGGGCAGCCCCAGCATTTT. Its protein product is CASSLVGQGGQPQHF.